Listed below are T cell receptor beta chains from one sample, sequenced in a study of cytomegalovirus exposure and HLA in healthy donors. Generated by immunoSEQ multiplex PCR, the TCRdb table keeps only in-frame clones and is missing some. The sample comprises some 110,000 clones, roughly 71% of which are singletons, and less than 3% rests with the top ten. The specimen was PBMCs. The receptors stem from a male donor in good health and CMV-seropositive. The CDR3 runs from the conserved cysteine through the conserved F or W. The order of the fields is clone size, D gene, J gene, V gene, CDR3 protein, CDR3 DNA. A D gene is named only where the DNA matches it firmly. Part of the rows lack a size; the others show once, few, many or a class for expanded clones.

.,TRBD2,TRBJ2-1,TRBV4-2,CASSQATSGYNEQFF,TGTGCCAGCAGCCAAGCAACTAGCGGGTACAATGAGCAGTTCTTC
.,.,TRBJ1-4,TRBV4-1,CASRGRGF,TGCGCCAGCAGGGGGAGGGGATTT
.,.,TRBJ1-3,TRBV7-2,CASSSMGSPGNTIYF,TGTGCCAGCAGCTCTATGGGGAGTCCTGGAAACACCATATATTTT
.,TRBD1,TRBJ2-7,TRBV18,CASSPLNRDSTYEQYF,TGTGCCAGCTCACCATTGAACCGGGACAGTACCTACGAGCAGTATTTC
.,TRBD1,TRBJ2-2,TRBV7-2,CASSTTGTGGSGELFF,TGTGCCAGCAGCACCACCGGGACAGGGGGCTCCGGGGAGCTGTTTTTT
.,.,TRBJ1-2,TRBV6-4,CASSGTDSSGYTF,TGTGCCAGCAGTGGGACAGATTCTAGTGGCTACACCTTC
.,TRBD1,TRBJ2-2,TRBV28,CASSTGGGGELFF,TGTGCCAGCAGCACAGGGGGTGGGGGGGAGCTGTTTTTT
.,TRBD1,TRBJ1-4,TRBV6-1,CASGTGPRANEKLFF,TGTGCCAGCGGGACAGGGCCTAGGGCTAATGAAAAACTGTTTTTT
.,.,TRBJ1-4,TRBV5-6,CASSFTWKLFF,TGTGCCAGCAGCTTTACTTGGAAACTGTTTTTT
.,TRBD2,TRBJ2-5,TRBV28,CASSSGRAAGETQYF,TGTGCCAGCAGTAGCGGGAGGGCCGCGGGGGAGACCCAGTACTTC
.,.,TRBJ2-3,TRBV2,CASSAGGGGTDTQYF,TGTGCCAGCAGTGCAGGTGGCGGGGGCACAGATACGCAGTATTTT
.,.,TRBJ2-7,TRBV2,CASSGRGGLSYEQYF,TGTGCCAGCAGTGGTCGGGGAGGCCTCTCCTACGAGCAGTACTTC
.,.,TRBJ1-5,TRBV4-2,CASSQASGLEPQHF,TGTGCCAGCAGCCAGGCCAGCGGACTTGAGCCCCAGCATTTT
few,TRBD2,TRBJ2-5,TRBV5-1,CASSLAGTSGETQYF,TGCGCCAGCAGCTTGGCCGGGACTAGCGGGGAGACCCAGTACTTC
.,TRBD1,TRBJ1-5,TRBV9,CASSAGDSSNQPQHF,TGTGCCAGCAGCGCGGGGGACAGCAGCAATCAGCCCCAGCATTTT
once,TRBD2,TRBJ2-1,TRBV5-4,CASSLGLAGVNEQFF,TGTGCCAGCAGCCTGGGACTAGCGGGAGTTAATGAGCAGTTCTTC
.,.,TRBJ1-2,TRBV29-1,CSVMTGPMGGYTF,TGCAGCGTTATGACAGGACCTATGGGGGGCTACACCTTC
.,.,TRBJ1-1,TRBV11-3,CASSHNLRGEAFF,TGTGCCAGCAGCCACAACCTAAGGGGTGAAGCTTTCTTT
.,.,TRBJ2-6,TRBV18,CASSPLSRGSSGANVLTF,TGTGCCAGCTCACCACTCTCCAGGGGTAGCTCTGGGGCCAACGTCCTGACTTTC
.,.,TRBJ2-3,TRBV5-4,CASRWGADTQYF,TGTGCCAGCCGGTGGGGGGCAGATACGCAGTATTTT
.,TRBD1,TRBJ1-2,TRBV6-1,CASSPDRANGYTF,TGTGCCAGCAGTCCTGACAGGGCGAATGGCTACACCTTC
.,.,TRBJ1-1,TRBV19,CASRPQEGKLNTEAFF,TGTGCCAGTAGACCGCAGGAGGGGAAGCTGAACACTGAAGCTTTCTTT
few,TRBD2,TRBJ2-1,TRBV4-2,CASSRDPSGSFAYNEQFF,TGTGCCAGCAGCCGAGACCCTAGCGGGAGCTTCGCCTACAATGAGCAGTTCTTC
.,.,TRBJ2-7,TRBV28,CASRGLYEQYF,TGTGCCAGCAGGGGACTCTACGAGCAGTACTTC
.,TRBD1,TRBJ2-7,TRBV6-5,CASSLHRGPSSYEQYF,TGTGCCAGCAGTTTGCACAGGGGCCCTAGCTCCTACGAGCAGTACTTC
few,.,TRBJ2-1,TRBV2,CASSVAQGYYNEQFF,TGTGCCAGCAGTGTAGCACAGGGCTACTACAATGAGCAGTTCTTC
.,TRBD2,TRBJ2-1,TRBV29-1,CSVPLLAGLDEQFF,TGCAGCGTTCCCTTACTAGCGGGACTCGATGAGCAGTTCTTC
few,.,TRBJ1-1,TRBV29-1,CSVEDHRVYTEAFF,TGCAGCGTTGAAGACCACAGGGTTTACACTGAAGCTTTCTTT
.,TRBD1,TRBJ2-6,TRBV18,CASSPFDRGTSGANVLTF,TGTGCCAGCTCACCATTCGACAGGGGGACCTCTGGGGCCAACGTCCTGACTTTC
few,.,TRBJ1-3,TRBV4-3,CASSQVMSGNTIYF,TGCGCCAGCAGCCAAGTAATGTCGGGAAACACCATATATTTT
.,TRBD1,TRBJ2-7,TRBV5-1,CASSYSGTGAYEQYF,TGCGCCAGCAGCTACTCCGGGACAGGGGCCTACGAGCAGTACTTC
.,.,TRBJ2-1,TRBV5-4,CASSTGTYNEQFF,TGTGCCAGCAGCACCGGGACTTACAATGAGCAGTTCTTC
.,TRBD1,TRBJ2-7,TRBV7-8,CASSVVGQGISSYEQYF,TGTGCCAGCAGCGTCGTCGGACAGGGGATATCCTCCTACGAGCAGTACTTC
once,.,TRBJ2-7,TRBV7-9,CASSFGGGEQYF,TGTGCCAGCAGCTTCGGGGGTGGCGAGCAGTACTTC
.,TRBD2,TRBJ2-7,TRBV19,CASSSPGLGGYEQYF,TGTGCCAGTAGTTCGCCGGGACTAGGAGGCTACGAGCAGTACTTC
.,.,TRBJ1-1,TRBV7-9,CASSLAPANTEAFF,TGTGCCAGCAGCTTGGCCCCCGCGAACACTGAAGCTTTCTTT
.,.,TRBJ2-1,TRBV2,CACTERGNEQFF,TGTGCCTGCACGGAGAGAGGCAATGAGCAGTTCTTC
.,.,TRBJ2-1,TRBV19,CASNQLAGDEQFF,TGTGCCAGTAATCAGCTCGCGGGCGACGAGCAGTTCTTC
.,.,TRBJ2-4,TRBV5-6,CASSPWGGQGAKNIQYF,TGTGCCAGCAGCCCGTGGGGGGGCCAGGGGGCCAAAAACATTCAGTACTTC
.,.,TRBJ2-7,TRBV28,CASREGGGGTYEQYF,TGTGCCAGCAGAGAGGGAGGGGGTGGAACCTACGAGCAGTACTTC
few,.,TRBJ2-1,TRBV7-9,CASSPSGASYNEQFF,TGTGCCAGCAGCCCCTCTGGGGCCTCCTACAATGAGCAGTTCTTC
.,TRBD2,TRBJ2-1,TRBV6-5,CASTTRAGVSNEQFF,TGTGCCAGCACCACCCGAGCGGGAGTCAGCAATGAGCAGTTCTTC
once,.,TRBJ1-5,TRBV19,CASSEGRVRYQPQHF,TGTGCCAGTAGTGAGGGGAGGGTGAGATATCAGCCCCAGCATTTT
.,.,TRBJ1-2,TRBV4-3,CASSQDYGVYGYTF,TGCGCCAGCAGCCAAGACTACGGGGTCTATGGCTACACCTTC
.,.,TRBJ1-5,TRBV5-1,CASRADRLQHF,TGCGCCAGCAGGGCGGACAGACTCCAGCATTTT
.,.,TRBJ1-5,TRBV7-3,CASSSTPGHGSYSNQPQHF,TGTGCCAGCAGCTCAACTCCGGGACACGGGTCCTATAGCAATCAGCCCCAGCATTTT
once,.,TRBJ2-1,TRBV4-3,CASSQDYGPNEQFF,TGCGCCAGCAGCCAGGACTATGGCCCCAATGAGCAGTTCTTC
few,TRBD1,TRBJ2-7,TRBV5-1,CASSHLDRGGYEQYF,TGCGCCAGCAGCCATTTGGACAGGGGCGGTTACGAGCAGTACTTC
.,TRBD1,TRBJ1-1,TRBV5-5,CASSPRGLGTEAFF,TGTGCCAGCAGCCCCAGGGGGCTGGGGACTGAAGCTTTCTTT
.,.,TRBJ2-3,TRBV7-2,CASSLAGLADTQYF,TGTGCCAGCAGCCTGGCGGGGTTGGCAGATACGCAGTATTTT
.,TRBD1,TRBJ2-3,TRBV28,CASRETGASSTDTQYF,TGTGCCAGCAGGGAAACAGGGGCCTCGAGCACAGATACGCAGTATTTT
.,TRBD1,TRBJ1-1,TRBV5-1,CASSQTGTGVYTEAFF,TGCGCCAGCAGCCAAACCGGGACAGGAGTTTACACTGAAGCTTTCTTT
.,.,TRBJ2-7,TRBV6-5,CASSYIMGQGYEQYF,TGTGCCAGCAGTTATATCATGGGTCAGGGCTACGAGCAGTACTTC